One sample yielded the 22 T cell receptor beta chains listed below, sequenced in a study of shared clonotypes between healthy human individuals. TCRdb's table, derived via immunoSEQ multiplex PCR, lists solely in-frame clones and lacks some. The repertoire holds 1.6 million or so clones, approximately 98.5% seen once, with 0.36% in the top ten. Material: naive CD4+ T cells sorted from blood. Specified subset: CD45RA+ positively selected. The receptors come from a man aged 25-45 years in good health.

This chain uses TRBV2 with TRBJ2-2; D gene uncertain. This CDR3 has 11 amino acids. Deletions cut 7 bases from V and 6 bases from J, with 6 bases between. Germline V lookup: CDR1 SNHLY, CDR2 FYNNEI. As DNA, the CDR3 is TGTGCCAGCATTTATGCCGGGGAGCTGTTTTTT. Translation gives CASIYAGELFF. Based on the CDR3 plus reference TRBV2 and TRBJ2-2, the full variable domain is EPEVTQTPSHQVTQMGQEVILRCVPISNHLYFYWYRQILGQKVEFLVSFYNNEISEKSEIFDDQFSVERPDGSNFTLKIRSTKLEDSAMYFCASIYAGELFFGEGSRLTVL.

The chain carries TRBV29-1 and TRBJ2-1; possibly TRBD2 for D (6 bases). Germline V CDR1 and CDR2: SQVTM, ANQGSEA. This CDR3 region has 14 residues. The ends were cut back, 3 bases at V and 3 bases at J, with 12 bases in the middle. The CDR3 nucleotides read TGCAGCGTTGACGCAGCGGGTGTCTACAATGAGCAGTTCTTC. It yields the protein CSVDAAGVYNEQFF.

The chain links TRBV7-6 to TRBJ2-2; possibly TRBD2 for D (5 bases). CDR1 and CDR2 from the germline V gene are SGHVS and FNYEAQ. The V and J ends lost 3 bases and 3 bases respectively, with 11 bases between them. The CDR3 loop spans 15 amino acids. As DNA, the CDR3 is TGTGCCAGCAGCTTGAGGGAGTCGGACACCGGGGAGCTGTTTTTT. Its protein product is CASSLRESDTGELFF.

This rearrangement joins TRBV2 to TRBJ1-5; D remains ambiguous. Looked up from germline, CDR1 is SNHLY and CDR2 is FYNNEI. The CDR3 extends over 13 amino acids. Trimming took off 3 bases at V and 9 bases at J, with 12 bases between the two ends. In nucleotides, the CDR3 is TGTGCCAGCAGTGACCGCATGGGAGGGCCCCAGCATTTT. Amino acid sequence: CASSDRMGGPQHF.

The J gene is TRBJ2-5, the V gene TRBV2; 10 nucleotides agree with TRBD1. The J segment lost 4 bases and the V segment lost 8 bases, leaving 7 bases of the junction unmatched. Germline V lookup: CDR1 SNHLY, CDR2 FYNNEI. There are 14 residues in the CDR3. CDR3 residues: CASGRQGALETQYF. Written as DNA, the CDR3 is TGTGCCAGCGGAAGACAGGGGGCCTTAGAGACCCAGTACTTC.

In this sample, this clone turned up once. The CDR3 here is CASISRQGARDTQYF. CDR3 nucleotides: TGTGCCAGTATTTCACGACAGGGGGCCAGAGATACGCAGTATTTT. This chain connects TRBV19 to TRBJ2-3; 10 bases map to TRBD1. Germline trimming cut 7 bases from V and 5 bases from J; bases unmatched to any gene: 9. CDR3 size: 15 residues. Germline CDR1 LNHDA, CDR2 SQIVND (reference sequence).

The V call is TRBV19, the J call TRBJ2-1; TRBD1 or TRBD2 may be the D gene (6 bases each). Germline CDR1 reads LNHDA; CDR2 reads SQIVND (reference sequence). V lost 5 bases to trimming and J lost 6 bases, with 26 bases between them. There are 18 residues in the CDR3. The CDR3 DNA reads TGTGCCAGTAGTTTTCCCTCGGGGGCGAGATCAATGGCCAATGAGCAGTTCTTC. It specifies CASSFPSGARSMANEQFF. The variable domain in full, completed from reference TRBV19 and TRBJ2-1, reads DGGITQSPKYLFRKEGQNVTLSCEQNLNHDAMYWYRQDPGQGLRLIYYSQIVNDFQKGDIAEGYSVSREKKESFPLTVTSAQKNPTAFYLCASSFPSGARSMANEQFFGPGTRLTVL.

The rearrangement links TRBV6-5 to TRBJ1-5, with D possibly TRBD1 on 5 matching bases. Per germline, CDR1 MNHEY and CDR2 SVGAGI. Deletions cut 0 bases from V and 8 bases from J, with 14 bases between. There are 15 residues in the CDR3. CDR3 nucleotide sequence: TGTGCCAGCAGTTACTCGTCCTCAGGGTTAGAGCCCCAGCATTTT. Encoded protein: CASSYSSSGLEPQHF.

The rearrangement links TRBV29-1 to TRBJ2-3, with D unclear. The V end was cut by 1 base, the J end by 2 bases, with 7 bases between. Germline V lookup: CDR1 SQVTM, CDR2 ANQGSEA. The CDR3 length is 13 residues. In DNA, the CDR3 is TGCAGCGTTGAAGGACACCCCACAGATACGCAGTATTTT. It codes for CSVEGHPTDTQYF.

The chain links TRBV9 to TRBJ1-4; D is perhaps TRBD1 (6 bases). Per germline, CDR1 SGDLS and CDR2 YYNGEE. Trimming took 7 bases from V and 0 from J, leaving 16 bases between them. The CDR3 sequence is 16 residues long. The CDR3 spells CASGGRGTATNEKLFF. The CDR3 nucleotides read TGTGCCAGCGGAGGGAGGGGGACCGCAACTAATGAAAAACTGTTTTTT.

The rearrangement joins TRBV18 to TRBJ2-5; 9 bases agree with TRBD2. The CDR3 has 16 residues. V was clipped by 4 bases and J by 5 bases; unmatched bases: 11. Germline CDR1 KGHSH, CDR2 LQKENI. The CDR3 DNA is TGTGCCAGCTCACTACTCCCAGCGGGAGGAACGGAGACCCAGTACTTC. It encodes CASSLLPAGGTETQYF.

The V and J genes are TRBV25-1 and TRBJ2-5, with 8 positions matching TRBD1. The length of the CDR3 is 15 residues. CDR1 and CDR2 from the germline V gene are MGHDK and SYGVNS. V was clipped by 1 base and J by 3 bases; unmatched bases: 4. The CDR3 loop is CASSESRTGKETQYF. As DNA, the CDR3 is TGTGCCAGCAGTGAATCCCGGACAGGGAAAGAGACCCAGTACTTC.

The rearrangement links TRBV5-4 to TRBJ2-1; tentatively, D is TRBD2 (6 bases). CDR1 SGHNT and CDR2 YYREEE come from the germline V gene (reference sequence). This CDR3 contains 16 residues. Deletions cut 6 bases from V and 3 bases from J, with 19 bases between. CDR3 DNA sequence: TGTGCCAGCACTGGGGTCCGGGAGAGGGTCTACAATGAGCAGTTCTTC. It specifies CASTGVRERVYNEQFF.

The rearrangement uses TRBV28 and TRBJ2-7; 8 bases are a match to TRBD1. The germline CDR1 and CDR2 sequences are MDHEN and SYDVKM. Trimming removed 5 bases from V and 6 bases from J; junction bases left unmatched: 9. The CDR3 has 14 residues. CDR3 bases: TGTGCCAGCAGTCTAACTCCAGGGGGCTGCGAGCAGTACTTC. It encodes CASSLTPGGCEQYF.

The V and J genes are TRBV18 and TRBJ2-5; unclear D gene. Germline loops: CDR1 KGHSH, CDR2 LQKENI. The germline V and J ends were trimmed by 3 bases and 1 base, with 9 bases remaining between them. This CDR3 is built from 14 residues. The CDR3 region is CASSPSATQETQYF. The CDR3 DNA reads as TGTGCCAGCTCACCTTCAGCGACCCAAGAGACCCAGTACTTC.

This clone was found once. J is TRBJ2-2 and V is TRBV29-1; the match to TRBD2 covers 12 bases. The CDR3 loop spans 14 amino acids. Per germline, CDR1 SQVTM and CDR2 ANQGSEA. J lost 9 bases, V lost 4 bases, and 6 bases had no gene match. The CDR3 bases are TGCAGCGTTGTCCTAGCGGGAGGGGGAAGGGAGCTGTTTTTT. This gives the protein CSVVLAGGGRELFF.

J is TRBJ1-3 and V is TRBV30, with a weak D call TRBD1 (6 bases). Germline loops: CDR1 GTSNPN, CDR2 SVGIG (reference sequence). V was trimmed by 2 bases and J by 4 bases, leaving 18 bases between them. The CDR3 is made up of 16 amino acids. The CDR3 nucleotides read TGTGCCTGGAGTACCCGGGGGGGGCTGGGAGGAAACACCATATATTTT. Its translation: CAWSTRGGLGGNTIYF.

This chain connects TRBV6-1 to TRBJ1-5; D is unclear. Germline V CDR1 and CDR2: MNHNS, SASEGT. Trimming pared 3 bases from V and 6 bases from J, leaving 12 bases between. The CDR3 totals 14 residues. CDR3 in DNA: TGTGCCAGCAGTGACATGGGTTCCGTTCAGCCCCAGCATTTT. Protein: CASSDMGSVQPQHF.

This clone is a singleton in its sample. The V and J genes are TRBV5-1 and TRBJ2-3, with TRBD2 matching 10 bases. The germline V gene encodes CDR1 SGHRS and CDR2 YFSETQ. V trimming: 4 bases; J trimming: 8 bases; junction bases outside the gene matches: 10. The CDR3 is 15 amino acids. Here the CDR3 DNA reads TGCGCCAGCAGCCGTAAGCGGGAGGGCCTCTCTACGCAGTATTTT. Translation gives CASSRKREGLSTQYF.

This clone was observed a single time. The chain uses TRBV7-8 and TRBJ1-2; TRBD1 might be the D (5 bases). Germline V gene lookup returns CDR1 SGHVS and CDR2 FQNEAQ. V dropped 4 bases and J dropped 8 bases, with 17 bases sitting between them. CDR3 length equals 14 residues. CDR3 in DNA: TGTGCCAGCAGCTACAATGGGGGTGTCAGCGGCTACACCTTC. Its translation is CASSYNGGVSGYTF.

This clone was seen once. Here the CDR3 DNA reads TGTGCCAGCAGCACCCTAGCGGGAGACAATGAGCAGTTCTTC. Protein sequence: CASSTLAGDNEQFF. The chain uses TRBV7-3 and TRBJ2-1; 10 nucleotides line up with TRBD2. Germline V CDR1 and CDR2: SGHTA, FQGTGA. Trimming took 5 bases from V and 5 from J; bases not matched to a gene: 3. There are 14 residues in the CDR3. The full variable domain, completed using reference TRBV7-3 and TRBJ2-1, is GAGVSQTPSNKVTEKGKYVELRCDPISGHTALYWYRQSLGQGPEFLIYFQGTGAADDSGLPNDRFFAVRPEGSVSTLKIQRTERGDSAVYLCASSTLAGDNEQFFGPGTRLTVL.

J is TRBJ2-5 and V is TRBV5-1; weak D call: TRBD2 (6 bases). Looked up from germline, CDR1 is SGHRS and CDR2 is YFSETQ. Deletions cut 0 bases from V and 10 bases from J, with 25 bases between. CDR3 size: 17 residues. CDR3 DNA sequence: TGCGCCAGCAGCTTGGAGTTGGTAGCGGACAAGAAACGGGACCAGTACTTC. It encodes CASSLELVADKKRDQYF.